Below, 17 T cell receptor beta chains from the same sample are listed, as sequenced in a study of identifying expanded T cells in peripheral blood. The repertoire was sequenced with immunoSEQ multiplex PCR; TCRdb's copy has only in-frame clones and lacks some. Among approximately 130,000 clones listed, 75% to 90% were seen once. The sample consisted of blood. Receptors were obtained from a person aged 18 to 75 in good health.

CDR3: CSVTRRGRGAFF. CDR3 DNA: TGCAGCGTGACTCGCCGGGGGCGTGGAGCTTTCTTT. J is TRBJ1-1 and V is TRBV29-1, with D possibly matching TRBD1 (6 bases). Germline values: CDR1 SQVTM, CDR2 ANQGSEA. This CDR3 has 12 amino acids. V lost 6 bases and J 10 bases, leaving 18 bases between the germline ends.

The rearrangement links TRBV21-1 to TRBJ2-1; the D segment call TRBD2 is taken from the table without a DNA check. TRBV21-1 is marked as a pseudogene. This CDR3 is built from 15 residues. In DNA, the CDR3 is TGTGCCAGCACCATAGCGGGAGGATTCGAAAATGAGCAGTTCTTC. It is translated as CASTIAGGFENEQFF.

The rearrangement links TRBV2 to TRBJ2-4; possible D gene TRBD2, 5 bases. Trimming left V 5 bases short and J 3 bases short, with 11 bases between. This CDR3 is built from 14 residues. Germline CDR1 and CDR2: SNHLY and FYNNEI. The CDR3 DNA follows: TGTGCCAGCAGTTCGGGGAGTTACAAAAACATTCAGTACTTC. Protein: CASSSGSYKNIQYF.

Only a few counts were recorded for this clone. The junction departs from germline at one end; a sequencing error may be responsible. The V call is TRBV2, the J call TRBJ2-7; 10 positions agree with TRBD2. The CDR3 consists of 11 residues. The germline gives CDR1 SNHLY, CDR2 FYNNEI. The CDR3 is CASSGSGRTEF. The CDR3 region has the DNA TGTGCCAGCAGTGGTAGCGGGAGGACTGAATTC.

In nucleotides, the CDR3 is TGTGCCAGATGGGGACTAGCGGGAAAAGCCTACGAGCAGTACTTC. This sequence encodes CARWGLAGKAYEQYF. This chain uses TRBV28 with TRBJ2-7; 13 positions match TRBD2. Germline V lookup: CDR1 MDHEN, CDR2 SYDVKM. The CDR3 is 15 residues long. Trimming at V came to 9 bases and at J to 2 bases, leaving 7 bases not matched to a gene.

The rearrangement links TRBV15 to TRBJ1-2; no firm D call. Between the trimmed V and J ends, which lost 0 bases and 4 bases, there was a span of 12 bases. Germline CDR1 is LNHNV and CDR2 is YYDKDF (reference sequence). The length of the CDR3 is 15 residues. CDR3 loop: CATSRDRSESYGYTF. CDR3 in DNA: TGTGCCACCAGCAGAGATCGATCAGAAAGCTATGGCTACACCTTC. The complete variable domain, with remaining parts taken from reference TRBV15 and TRBJ1-2, reads DAMVIQNPRYQVTQFGKPVTLSCSQTLNHNVMYWYQQKSSQAPKLLFHYYDKDFNNEADTPDNFQSRRPNTSFCFLDIRSPGLGDTAMYLCATSRDRSESYGYTFGSGTRLTVV.

The rearrangement links TRBV29-1 to TRBJ2-7; 8 bases line up with TRBD2. CDR1 and CDR2 (germline): SQVTM, ANQGSEA. This CDR3 is built from 12 residues. J was trimmed by 6 bases and V by 3 bases; bases with no gene match: 4. The CDR3 bases are TGCAGCGTTGACCAGGGGACTAGCGAGCAGTACTTC. This sequence encodes CSVDQGTSEQYF.

The chain carries TRBV6-4 and TRBJ2-3; possibly TRBD1 or TRBD2 for D (5 bases each). Germline lookup yields CDR1 MRHNA and CDR2 SNTAGT. The CDR3 sequence is 15 residues long. The V end lost 5 bases, the J end lost 2 bases, and 14 bases lay between the germline ends. In DNA, the CDR3 is TGTGCCAGCAGTCAGGGACCGTTCATCACAGATACGCAGTATTTT. This codes for CASSQGPFITDTQYF.

This chain links TRBV9 with TRBJ2-1, with 7 bases lining up with TRBD2. V lost 0 bases to trimming and J lost 8 bases; unmatched junction nucleotides: 11. This CDR3 is 16 amino acids long. Germline V lookup: CDR1 SGDLS, CDR2 YYNGEE. The CDR3 spells CASSVDSSGQRHEQFF. DNA for the CDR3: TGTGCCAGCAGCGTAGACTCTAGCGGCCAGCGACATGAGCAGTTCTTC.

This chain joins TRBV30 and TRBJ1-2, with 8 bases matching TRBD1. Germline V gene lookup returns CDR1 GTSNPN and CDR2 SVGIG (reference sequence). The CDR3 spans 13 residues. Unmatched junction bases numbered 5, after V lost 0 bases and J lost 8 bases. CDR3 sequence (DNA): TGTGCCTGGAGTGTGGTACAGGGGGAAGGCTACACCTTC. This gives the protein CAWSVVQGEGYTF.

The chain joins TRBV6-6 to TRBJ2-7; 13 nucleotides align to TRBD2. V gave up 2 bases and J gave up 8 bases; unmatched junction bases: 6. CDR3 length: 15 amino acids. CDR1 MNHNY and CDR2 SVGAGI come from the germline V gene (reference sequence). The DNA of the CDR3 is TGTGCCAGCAGTTACGGACGGACTAGCGGGAGTAAGCAGTACTTC. Protein sequence: CASSYGRTSGSKQYF.

This clone was recorded once. The chain links TRBV6-1 to TRBJ1-1; D unresolved. The CDR3 totals 13 residues. Trimming pared 2 bases from V and 1 base from J, leaving 5 bases between. The V gene's germline CDR1 is MNHNS and CDR2 SASEGT. CDR3 nucleotide sequence: TGTGCCAGCAGTGAAATGGGGAACACTGAAGCTTTCTTT. Protein product: CASSEMGNTEAFF.

The chain employs TRBV28 and TRBJ2-7, with TRBD2 identical over 7 bases. The CDR3 has 13 residues. Germline V CDR1 and CDR2: MDHEN, SYDVKM. Trimming cost V 4 bases and J 6 bases; bases outside gene matches: 6. The CDR3 reads CASSSHTSAEQYF. In DNA form, the CDR3 reads TGTGCCAGCAGTTCTCACACTAGCGCCGAGCAGTACTTC.

The chain has TRBV7-2 and TRBJ2-5, with 13 positions matching TRBD2. The V and J ends lost 6 bases and 5 bases, in that order; junction bases with no gene match: 9. CDR1 is SGHTA, CDR2 FQGNSA, per germline. This CDR3 is 16 amino acids long. The CDR3 nucleotides are TGTGCCAGCAGGGCCGGGACTAGCGGGGTCGGGGAGACCCAGTACTTC. It encodes CASRAGTSGVGETQYF.

The chain employs TRBV29-1 and TRBJ2-1, with D tentatively TRBD2 (5 bases). This CDR3 spans 17 amino acids. CDR1 is SQVTM, CDR2 ANQGSEA, per germline. Trimming took 6 bases from V and 6 from J, leaving 27 bases between them. For the CDR3, the DNA is TGCAGCGTAGGTGGTTGGGGAGACCCCCTGAATCGCAATGAGCAGTTCTTC. Amino acids: CSVGGWGDPLNRNEQFF.

The CDR3 sequence: CASSPRDRGNSPLHF. The CDR3 bases are TGTGCCAGCAGTCCCCGGGACCGTGGAAATTCACCCCTCCACTTT. V usage is TRBV6-6 and J usage is TRBJ1-6; TRBD1 might be the D (5 bases). The CDR3 has 15 residues. Trimming took 5 bases from V and 7 from J, leaving 15 bases between them. Looked up from germline, CDR1 is MNHNY and CDR2 is SVGAGI (reference sequence).

This chain joins TRBV7-2 and TRBJ2-1, with unresolved D. This CDR3 has 14 residues. V shed 5 bases and J shed 6 bases, with 14 bases lying between them. Per the germline V gene, CDR1 is SGHTA and CDR2 is FQGNSA. CDR3: CASSLLNRLNEQFF. In nucleotides, the CDR3 is TGTGCCAGCAGCCTATTGAATAGACTCAATGAGCAGTTCTTC.